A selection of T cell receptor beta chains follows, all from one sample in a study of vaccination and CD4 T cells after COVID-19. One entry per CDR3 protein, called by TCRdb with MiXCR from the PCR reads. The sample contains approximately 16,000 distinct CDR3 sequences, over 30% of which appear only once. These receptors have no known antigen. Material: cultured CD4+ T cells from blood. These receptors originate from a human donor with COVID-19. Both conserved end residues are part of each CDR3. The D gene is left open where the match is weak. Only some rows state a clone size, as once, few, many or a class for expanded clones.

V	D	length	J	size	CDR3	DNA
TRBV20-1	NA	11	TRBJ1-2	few	CSAVGNYGYTF	TGCAGTGCGGTCGGGAACTATGGCTACACCTTC
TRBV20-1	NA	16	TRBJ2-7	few	CSAQGRSRMRPYEQYF	TGCAGTGCCCAGGGAAGGTCAAGGATGAGACCTTACGAGCAGTACTTC
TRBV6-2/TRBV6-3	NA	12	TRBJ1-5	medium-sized	CASSFSGQPQHF	TGTGCCAGCAGTTTCTCTGGCCAGCCCCAGCATTTT
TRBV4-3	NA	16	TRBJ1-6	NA	CASSQDLLQNNSPLHF	TGCGCCAGCAGCCAAGATCTCTTGCAGAATAATTCACCCCTCCACTTT
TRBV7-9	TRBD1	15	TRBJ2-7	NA	CASSLLDRPKYEQYF	TGTGCCAGCAGCTTACTGGACAGGCCAAAATACGAGCAGTACTTC
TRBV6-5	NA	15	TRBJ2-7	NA	CASSYARGSSYEQYF	TGTGCCAGCAGTTACGCTAGGGGGAGCTCCTACGAGCAGTACTTC
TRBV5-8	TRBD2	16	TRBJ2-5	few	CASNGLAGAPQETQYF	TGTGCCAGCAACGGACTAGCGGGGGCACCCCAAGAGACCCAGTACTTC
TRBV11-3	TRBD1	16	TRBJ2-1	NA	CASSFSGTGTYNEQFF	TGTGCCAGCAGTTTCTCCGGGACAGGGACCTACAATGAGCAGTTCTTC
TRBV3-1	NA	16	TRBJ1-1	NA	CASSRVEIVMYTEAFF	TGTGCCAGCAGCCGAGTAGAAATTGTGATGTACACTGAAGCTTTCTTT
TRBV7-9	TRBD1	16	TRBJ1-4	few	CASRPGQGPTNEKLFF	TGTGCCAGCAGACCGGGACAGGGACCAACTAATGAAAAACTGTTTTTT
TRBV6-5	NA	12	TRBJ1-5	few	CASSYSSQPQHF	TGTGCCAGCAGTTACAGCAGTCAGCCCCAGCATTTT
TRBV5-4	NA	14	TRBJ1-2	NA	CASSSPGSGYGYTF	TGTGCCAGCAGCTCACCAGGGTCCGGCTATGGCTACACCTTC
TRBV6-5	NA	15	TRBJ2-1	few	CASSLGASGYNEQFF	TGTGCCAGCAGTTTGGGGGCTAGCGGATACAATGAGCAGTTCTTC
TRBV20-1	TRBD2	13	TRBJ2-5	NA	CSARLAGQETQYF	TGCAGTGCACGGTTAGCGGGCCAAGAGACCCAGTACTTC
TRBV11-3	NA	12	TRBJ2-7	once	CASSPRSGAQYF	TGTGCCAGCAGCCCCCGTTCGGGTGCGCAGTACTTC
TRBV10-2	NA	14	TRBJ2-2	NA	CASSSGAGTGELFF	TGCGCCAGCAGCTCGGGGGCGGGCACCGGGGAGCTGTTTTTT
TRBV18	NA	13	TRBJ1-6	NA	CASSPGYNSPLHF	TGTGCCAGCTCACCAGGGTATAATTCACCCCTCCACTTT
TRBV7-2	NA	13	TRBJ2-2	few	CASSLGRTGELFF	TGTGCCAGCAGCTTAGGCAGGACCGGGGAGCTGTTTTTT
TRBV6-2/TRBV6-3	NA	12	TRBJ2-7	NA	CASSEQSYEQYF	TGTGCCAGCAGCGAACAGAGCTACGAGCAGTACTTC
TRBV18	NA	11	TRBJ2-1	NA	CASSLGSEQFF	TGTGCCAGCTCACTGGGGAGTGAGCAGTTCTTC
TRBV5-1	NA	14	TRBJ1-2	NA	CASSDGTGGRGYTF	TGCGCCAGCAGCGATGGGACCGGCGGGAGGGGCTACACCTTC
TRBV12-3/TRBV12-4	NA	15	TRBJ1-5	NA	CASSLEGRTGQPQHF	TGTGCCAGCAGTTTGGAGGGAAGAACGGGCCAGCCCCAGCATTTT
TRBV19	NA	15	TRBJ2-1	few	CASSQGGRGANEQFF	TGTGCCAGTAGTCAGGGGGGGCGCGGGGCCAATGAGCAGTTCTTC
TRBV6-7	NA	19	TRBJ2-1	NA	CASSSTGRGPIPTLNEQFF	TGTGCCAGCAGCTCTACAGGGCGGGGGCCGATCCCTACACTCAATGAGCAGTTCTTC
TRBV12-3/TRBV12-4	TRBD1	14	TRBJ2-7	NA	CASSPGQGPGEQYF	TGTGCCAGCAGTCCCGGACAGGGGCCCGGCGAGCAGTACTTC
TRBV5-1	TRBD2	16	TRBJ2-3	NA	CASSGQAGGYTDTQYF	TGCGCCAGCTCAGGACAAGCGGGGGGGTACACAGATACGCAGTATTTT
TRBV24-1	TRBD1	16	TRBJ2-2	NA	CATSDPGQGRTGELFF	TGTGCCACCAGTGATCCGGGACAGGGGAGGACCGGGGAGCTGTTTTTT
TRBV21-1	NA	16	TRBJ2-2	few	CASSTDSGGITGELFF	TGTGCCAGCAGCACCGATAGCGGGGGGATCACCGGGGAGCTGTTTTTT
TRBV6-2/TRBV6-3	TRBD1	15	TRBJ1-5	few	CASSNLKGQNQPQHF	TGTGCCAGCAGTAACCTAAAGGGACAGAATCAGCCCCAGCATTTT
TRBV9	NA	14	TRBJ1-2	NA	CASGEPLSSRGYTF	TGTGCCAGCGGGGAACCCCTCTCTTCTAGGGGCTACACCTTC
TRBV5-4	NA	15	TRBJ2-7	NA	CASSLQGGFSYEQYF	TGTGCCAGCAGCTTGCAAGGGGGTTTCTCCTACGAGCAGTACTTC
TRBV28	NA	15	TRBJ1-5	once	CASSLVGSSNQPQHF	TGTGCCAGCAGTTTGGTAGGGTCTAGCAATCAGCCCCAGCATTTT
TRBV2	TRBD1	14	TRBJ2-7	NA	CASRRTGWIYEQYF	TGTGCCAGCAGACGGACAGGGTGGATCTACGAGCAGTACTTC
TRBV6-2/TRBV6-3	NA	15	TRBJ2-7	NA	CASSYRAPYSYEQYF	TGTGCCAGCAGTTACAGGGCACCGTACTCCTACGAGCAGTACTTC
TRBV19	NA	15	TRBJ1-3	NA	CASTRPVPSGNTIYF	TGTGCCAGTACGCGCCCCGTCCCCTCTGGAAACACCATATATTTT
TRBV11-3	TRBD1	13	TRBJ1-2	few	CASSLDRNYGYTF	TGTGCCAGCAGCTTGGACAGGAACTATGGCTACACCTTC
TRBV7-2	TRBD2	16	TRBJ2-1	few	CASSLDGLAGGREQFF	TGTGCCAGCAGCTTAGACGGACTAGCGGGGGGGCGGGAGCAGTTCTTC
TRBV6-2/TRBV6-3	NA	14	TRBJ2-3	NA	CASSLSLHRDTQYF	TGTGCCAGCAGTTTAAGTCTGCACAGAGATACGCAGTATTTT
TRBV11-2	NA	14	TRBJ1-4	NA	CASSFQPRGEKLFF	TGTGCCAGCAGCTTCCAGCCTAGAGGTGAAAAACTGTTTTTT
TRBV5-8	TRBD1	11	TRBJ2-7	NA	CASSLARGKYF	TGTGCCAGCAGCTTGGCCAGGGGGAAGTACTTC
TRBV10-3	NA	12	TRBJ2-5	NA	CAISEGGETQYF	TGTGCCATCAGTGAGGGGGGAGAGACCCAGTACTTC
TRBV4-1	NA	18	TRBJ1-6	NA	CASSQEETGNSYNSPLHF	TGCGCCAGCAGCCAAGAGGAAACAGGAAACTCCTATAATTCACCCCTCCACTTT
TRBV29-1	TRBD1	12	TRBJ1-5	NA	CSASGQGQPQHF	TGCAGCGCTTCGGGACAGGGCCAGCCCCAGCATTTT
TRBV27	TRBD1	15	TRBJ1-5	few	CASSSGQENNQPQHF	TGTGCCAGCAGTTCGGGACAGGAAAACAATCAGCCCCAGCATTTT
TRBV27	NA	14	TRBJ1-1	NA	CASSLGQAYTEAFF	TGTGCCAGCAGTTTAGGGCAGGCCTACACTGAAGCTTTCTTT